This TCR beta chain was retrieved from a study of CD8 T cells in ankylosing spondylitis. Points from the study as a whole: The study looked at matched synovial fluid samples from ankylosing spondylitis patients. Disease-linked clones were reported to be significantly enriched there. Some motif variants were previously reported in reactive arthritis synovial fluid and blood. Disease-linked clones were CD8+ and relatively rare in peripheral blood. One TCR beta motif, made up of under ten highly homologous variants, appeared characteristic of ankylosing spondylitis blood.

The sample holds a few counts of this clonotype. Its specificity is not known. CDR3 length: 14 residues. The germline V gene has CDR1 SGHAT and CDR2 FQNNGV. After removal of 3 bases from V and 4 bases from J, the junction contained 3 bases not matched to a gene. Preparation of TCR beta libraries was done by quantitative 5'-RACE with molecular barcodes. TCRdb re-analysed the 5' RACE reads in MiXCR, keeping a single row per CDR3 protein. This sample has a few hundred thousand distinct CDR3 sequences, with 6% to 8.5% found just once. Material: blood, either unsorted or a sorted T cell fraction (not recorded which). The rearrangement uses TRBV11-2 and TRBJ2-7, with TRBD2 identical over 10 bases. The source is a male donor with ankylosing spondylitis. In DNA, the CDR3 is TGTGCCAGCAGCTTCGGACTAGCGGTTTACGAGCAGTACTTC. It translates to CASSFGLAVYEQYF.